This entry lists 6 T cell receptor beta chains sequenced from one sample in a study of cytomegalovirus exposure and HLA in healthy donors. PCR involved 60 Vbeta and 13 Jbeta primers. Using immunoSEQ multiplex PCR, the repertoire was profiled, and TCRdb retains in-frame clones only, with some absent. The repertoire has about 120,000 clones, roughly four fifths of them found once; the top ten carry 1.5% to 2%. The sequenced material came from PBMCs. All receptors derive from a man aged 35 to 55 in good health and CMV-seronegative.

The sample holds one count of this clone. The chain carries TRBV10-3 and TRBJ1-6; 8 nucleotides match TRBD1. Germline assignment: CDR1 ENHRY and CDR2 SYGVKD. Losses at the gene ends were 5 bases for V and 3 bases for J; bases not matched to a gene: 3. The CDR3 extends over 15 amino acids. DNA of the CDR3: TGTGCCATCAGTCTGGGACAGGACTATAATTCACCCCTCCACTTT. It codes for CAISLGQDYNSPLHF.

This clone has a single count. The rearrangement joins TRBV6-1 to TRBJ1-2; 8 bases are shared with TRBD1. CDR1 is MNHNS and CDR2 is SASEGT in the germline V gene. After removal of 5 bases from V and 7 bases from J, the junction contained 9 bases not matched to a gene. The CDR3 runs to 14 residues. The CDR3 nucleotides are TGTGCCAGCAGTTTCTCGGACAGGGTGGGTGGCTACACCTTC. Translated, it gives CASSFSDRVGGYTF.

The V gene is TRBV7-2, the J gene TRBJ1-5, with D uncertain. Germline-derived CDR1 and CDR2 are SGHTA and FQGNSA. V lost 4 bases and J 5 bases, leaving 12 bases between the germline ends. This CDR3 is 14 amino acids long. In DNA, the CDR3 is TGTGCCAGCAGCTCGACCAGGCCGGATCAGCCCCAGCATTTT. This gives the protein CASSSTRPDQPQHF.

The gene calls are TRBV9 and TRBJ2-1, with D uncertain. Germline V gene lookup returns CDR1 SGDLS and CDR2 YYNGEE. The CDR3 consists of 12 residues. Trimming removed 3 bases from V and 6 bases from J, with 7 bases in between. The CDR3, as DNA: TGTGCCAGCAGCGGACACAGCAATGAGCAGTTCTTC. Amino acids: CASSGHSNEQFF. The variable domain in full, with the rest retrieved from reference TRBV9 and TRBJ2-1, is DSGVTQTPKHLITATGQRVTLRCSPRSGDLSVYWYQQSLDQGLQFLIQYYNGEERAKGNILERFSAQQFPDLHSELNLSSLELGDSALYFCASSGHSNEQFFGPGTRLTVL.

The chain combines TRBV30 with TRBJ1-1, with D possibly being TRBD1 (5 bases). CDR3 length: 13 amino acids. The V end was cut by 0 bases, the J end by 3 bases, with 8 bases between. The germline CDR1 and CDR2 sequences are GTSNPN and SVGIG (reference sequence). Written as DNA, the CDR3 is TGTGCCTGGAGTGTACAAGGGGACACTGAAGCTTTCTTT. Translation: CAWSVQGDTEAFF.

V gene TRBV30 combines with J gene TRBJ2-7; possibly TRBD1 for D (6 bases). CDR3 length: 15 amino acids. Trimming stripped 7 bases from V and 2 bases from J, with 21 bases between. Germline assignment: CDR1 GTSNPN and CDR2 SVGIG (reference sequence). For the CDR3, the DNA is TGTGCCTCAACCGCGTCGGACAGCATTCCCTACGAGCAGTACTTC. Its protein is CASTASDSIPYEQYF. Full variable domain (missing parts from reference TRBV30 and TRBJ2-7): SQTIHQWPATLVQPVGSPLSLECTVEGTSNPNLYWYRQAAGRGLQLLFYSVGIGQISSEVPQNLSASRPQDRQFILSSKKLLLSDSGFYLCASTASDSIPYEQYFGPGTRLTVT.